This T cell receptor beta chain was observed in a study of cytomegalovirus exposure and HLA in healthy donors. Points from the study as a whole: An analysis was carried out at a later point. It showed that HLA-associated TCR beta chains were more clonally expanded than equally common non-associated chains. Accurate HLA-A and HLA-B prediction from TCR beta sequences was reported for most subjects. Altogether, 164 TCR beta chains were recorded as cytomegalovirus-associated.

As for the donors, each was a healthy bone marrow donor. With 60 Vbeta and 13 Jbeta primers, the PCR was carried out. Using immunoSEQ multiplex PCR, the repertoire was profiled, and TCRdb retains in-frame clones only, with some absent. The sample contains about 130,000 clones, just over 70% of which appear only once. The CDR3 spans 13 residues. The V end lost 7 bases, the J end lost 1 base, and 11 bases lay between the germline ends. CDR1 is SQVTM, CDR2 ANQGSEA, per germline. This clone has more than one count but fewer than ten. No antigen is known for it. The chain is built from TRBV29-1 and TRBJ2-4; TRBD2 is a possible D gene (6 bases). The sequencing input was PBMCs. This clonotype originated in a woman aged 60 to 75 in good health and CMV-seropositive. CDR3 DNA sequence: TGCAGCGCCGGACTAAAGGCCAAAAACATTCAGTACTTC. Protein: CSAGLKAKNIQYF. Full variable domain (outside the CDR3, taken from reference TRBV29-1 and TRBJ2-4): SAVISQKPSRDICQRGTSLTIQCQVDSQVTMMFWYRQQPGQSLTLIATANQGSEATYESGFVIDKFPISRPNLTFSTLTVSNMSPEDSSIYLCSAGLKAKNIQYFGAGTRLSVL.